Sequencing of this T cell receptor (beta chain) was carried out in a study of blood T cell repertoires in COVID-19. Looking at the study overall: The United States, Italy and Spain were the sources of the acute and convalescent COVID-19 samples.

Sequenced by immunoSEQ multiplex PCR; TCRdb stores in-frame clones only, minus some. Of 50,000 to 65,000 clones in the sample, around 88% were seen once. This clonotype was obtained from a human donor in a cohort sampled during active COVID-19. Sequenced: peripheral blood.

The CDR3 coding sequence is TGTGCCATCAGCGACAGACAGGGGTCAAGCTATGGCTACACCTTC. It encodes CAISDRQGSSYGYTF. This chain uses TRBV10-3 with TRBJ1-2, with TRBD1 matching over 8 bases. Germline V gene lookup returns CDR1 ENHRY and CDR2 SYGVKD. V trimming: 6 bases; J trimming: 4 bases; junction bases outside the gene matches: 10. The CDR3 totals 15 residues.